The clone carrying this TCR beta chain was seen only a few times. No antigen is known for it. This sample was included in a study of blood T cells in healthy people across ages. A sample-barcoded 5' primer and a J-beta primer mix were used in a second PCR of about 7 to 12 cycles. Any given sample supplied a minimum of 2.5 million CDR3-containing paired-end reads. MiXCR, applied by TCRdb to the 5' RACE reads, yields one record per CDR3 protein. The sample contains 700,000 or so distinct CDR3 sequences, around a fifth of which appear only once. General study findings and limits: As age increased, TCR beta diversity per million T cells fell in a roughly linear fashion.

Donors were systemically healthy Caucasian individuals from Russia aged 6 to 90 years. CDR1 MNHNY and CDR2 SVGAGI come from the germline V gene (reference sequence). This CDR3 region has 13 residues. V was cut by 11 bases and J by 3 bases, with 16 bases left in between. The rearrangement uses TRBV6-6 and TRBJ1-2; D perhaps matches TRBD1 (5 bases). This clonotype originated in a man in his 70s in good health. Material: blood. This CDR3 is CAGAKGTYYGYTF. The CDR3 coding sequence is TGTGCCGGAGCTAAGGGGACCTACTATGGCTACACCTTC.